The rows below give T cell receptor beta chains drawn from one sample of a study of beta chain features in type 1 diabetes. Assay used: immunoSEQ multiplex PCR; TCRdb lists only in-frame clones, some missing. The repertoire includes about 900,000 clones, roughly 15% of them detected once, and 0.023% sits in the top ten. The sequencing input was naive CD4+ T cells from blood. These TCRs come from a woman between 18 and 29 years old in good health. Each CDR3 is given with its conserved first and last residue. D genes are given only for firm matches. The listing skips clone size in some rows; elsewhere it reads once, few, many or a size class.

12 | TRBD1 | few | TRBJ1-2 | TRBV29-1 | CSVVRGRDGYTF | TGCAGCGTTGTCAGGGGGCGTGATGGCTACACCTTC
15 | TRBD1 | - | TRBJ1-2 | TRBV28 | CASTTRDRGAYGYTF | TGTGCCAGCACAACCCGGGACAGGGGAGCCTATGGCTACACCTTC
15 | - | - | TRBJ1-3 | TRBV5-1 | CASSPGSLSGNTIYF | TGCGCCAGCAGCCCGGGATCTCTTTCTGGAAACACCATATATTTT
14 | TRBD2 | - | TRBJ2-1 | TRBV6-6 | CASRLAATYNEQFF | TGTGCCAGCAGACTAGCGGCTACCTACAATGAGCAGTTCTTC
15 | TRBD1 | few | TRBJ1-5 | TRBV28 | CASSLRQDRGQPQHF | TGTGCCAGCAGTTTAAGGCAGGACAGGGGCCAGCCCCAGCATTTT
15 | - | few | TRBJ1-2 | TRBV6-5 | CASSYSGTQGYGYTF | TGTGCCAGCAGTTACTCTGGGACACAAGGGTATGGCTACACCTTC
14 | - | few | TRBJ2-6 | TRBV28 | CASSFRSGANVLTF | TGTGCCAGCAGTTTCAGGTCTGGGGCCAACGTCCTGACTTTC
14 | - | few | TRBJ2-1 | TRBV5-1 | CASSHGSSYNEQFF | TGCGCCAGCAGCCACGGGAGCTCCTACAATGAGCAGTTCTTC
15 | TRBD2 | few | TRBJ2-7 | TRBV7-9 | CASSFPPGGVYEQYF | TGTGCCAGCAGCTTCCCCCCTGGGGGGGTCTACGAGCAGTACTTC
16 | TRBD1 | - | TRBJ2-5 | TRBV5-1 | CASSLAVRGPRETQYF | TGCGCCAGCAGCTTGGCGGTCAGGGGGCCTAGAGAGACCCAGTACTTC
14 | - | - | TRBJ2-7 | TRBV7-2 | CASSLSTGHVEQYF | TGTGCCAGCAGCTTAAGCACAGGGCACGTCGAGCAGTACTTC
14 | - | - | TRBJ2-1 | TRBV6-6 | CASSYGDNYNEQFF | TGTGCCAGCAGTTACGGGGACAACTACAATGAGCAGTTCTTC
13 | - | - | TRBJ2-2 | TRBV7-3 | CASRQQGPGELFF | TGTGCCAGCAGGCAACAGGGTCCCGGGGAGCTGTTTTTT
15 | - | few | TRBJ2-5 | TRBV10-2 | CASSVWAAPRETQYF | TGCGCCAGCAGTGTCTGGGCAGCCCCACGGGAGACCCAGTACTTC
16 | TRBD2 | few | TRBJ2-5 | TRBV7-6 | CASSLENRGLGETQYF | TGTGCCAGCAGCCTAGAAAATAGGGGACTAGGGGAGACCCAGTACTTC
13 | - | - | TRBJ2-7 | TRBV18 | CASSPPVPYEQYF | TGTGCCAGCTCACCACCGGTCCCCTACGAGCAGTACTTC
12 | - | - | TRBJ2-3 | TRBV2 | CASSGITDTQYF | TGTGCCAGCAGTGGAATCACAGATACGCAGTATTTT
16 | - | few | TRBJ2-3 | TRBV15 | CATQLGLAIFADTQYF | TGTGCCACCCAACTCGGGCTAGCGATTTTCGCAGATACGCAGTATTTT
14 | - | few | TRBJ2-2 | TRBV2 | CASSWQGEAGELFF | TGTGCCAGCAGTTGGCAGGGTGAGGCCGGGGAGCTGTTTTTT
15 | - | - | TRBJ1-3 | TRBV27 | CASSPVSFPRNTIYF | TGTGCCAGCAGTCCTGTATCTTTCCCCCGAAACACCATATATTTT
15 | TRBD2 | - | TRBJ2-1 | TRBV19 | CASSMLAGVYNEQFF | TGTGCCAGTAGTATGCTAGCGGGGGTATACAATGAGCAGTTCTTC
13 | - | - | TRBJ1-2 | TRBV18 | CASSFDTNYGYTF | TGTGCCAGCTCATTCGACACTAACTATGGCTACACCTTC
13 | - | - | TRBJ1-1 | TRBV29-1 | CSVEDQGNPEAFF | TGCAGCGTTGAAGATCAGGGGAATCCTGAAGCTTTCTTT
19 | - | few | TRBJ1-5 | TRBV7-3 | CASSPPTSPALYSNQPQHF | TGTGCCAGCAGCCCGCCGACATCCCCGGCGCTTTATAGCAATCAGCCCCAGCATTTT
14 | - | - | TRBJ2-5 | TRBV5-1 | CASSLAQLQETQYF | TGCGCCAGCAGCTTGGCACAGCTACAAGAGACCCAGTACTTC
15 | - | - | TRBJ2-5 | TRBV5-1 | CASREGLLYQETQYF | TGCGCCAGCAGGGAGGGACTCTTGTACCAAGAGACCCAGTACTTC
14 | - | - | TRBJ2-2 | TRBV9 | CASSARPSAGELFF | TGTGCCAGCAGCGCCCGCCCTAGCGCCGGGGAGCTGTTTTTT
11 | - | - | TRBJ2-7 | TRBV29-1 | CSVNHGAEQYF | TGCAGCGTTAATCACGGGGCCGAGCAGTACTTC
17 | TRBD2 | - | TRBJ2-1 | TRBV11-3 | CASSPNRPGGPDNEQFF | TGTGCCAGCAGCCCAAATCGTCCGGGAGGGCCTGACAATGAGCAGTTCTTC
14 | - | few | TRBJ2-1 | TRBV5-1 | CASSLAFSGSEQFF | TGCGCCAGCAGCTTGGCCTTCTCGGGGTCTGAGCAGTTCTTC
18 | - | - | TRBJ1-2 | TRBV25-1 | CASSPTSAGTPFNYGYTF | TGTGCCAGCAGCCCCACCTCAGCCGGGACACCATTTAACTATGGCTACACCTTC
18 | TRBD1 | few | TRBJ2-2 | TRBV12-5 | CASGLVNKGQGKVGELFF | TGTGCTAGTGGTTTGGTAAACAAAGGACAGGGCAAGGTCGGGGAGCTGTTTTTT
13 | - | - | TRBJ2-7 | TRBV2 | CASSGQVPYEQYF | TGTGCCAGCAGTGGACAGGTCCCCTACGAGCAGTACTTC
15 | TRBD2 | few | TRBJ2-7 | TRBV7-8 | CASRPAGLKTYEQYF | TGTGCCAGCAGACCGGCGGGACTAAAGACCTACGAGCAGTACTTC
18 | TRBD2 | - | TRBJ2-4 | TRBV4-3 | CASSRDRGLAGGPNIQYF | TGCGCCAGCAGCCGGGACAGGGGACTAGCGGGAGGGCCGAACATTCAGTACTTC
15 | TRBD2 | few | TRBJ2-7 | TRBV19 | CASSVLAGAFYEQYF | TGTGCCAGTAGTGTTTTAGCGGGGGCATTCTACGAGCAGTACTTC
16 | - | - | TRBJ2-3 | TRBV18 | CASSPRNRASTDTQYF | TGTGCCAGCTCACCACGGAATAGGGCTAGCACAGATACGCAGTATTTT
17 | - | few | TRBJ2-7 | TRBV21-1 | CASSSLGDRGLGYEQYF | TGTGCCAGCAGCAGCCTGGGGGACAGGGGTTTAGGGTACGAGCAGTACTTC
16 | - | - | TRBJ2-2 | TRBV19 | CASSSDRNPNTGELFF | TGTGCCAGTAGTAGCGACAGGAATCCGAACACCGGGGAGCTGTTTTTT
13 | TRBD2 | - | TRBJ2-7 | TRBV18 | CASSPRTSYEQYF | TGTGCCAGCTCACCGAGGACTAGCTACGAGCAGTACTTC
14 | TRBD1 | few | TRBJ1-2 | TRBV7-2 | CASSPGQGGYGYTF | TGTGCCAGCAGCCCGGGACAGGGTGGCTATGGCTACACCTTC
16 | TRBD1 | - | TRBJ2-3 | TRBV7-9 | CASSLGQGASTDTQYF | TGTGCCAGCAGCTTAGGACAGGGGGCAAGCACAGATACGCAGTATTTT
18 | - | few | TRBJ2-3 | TRBV4-3 | CASSQEWSVTSHTDTQYF | TGCGCCAGCAGCCAAGAATGGTCTGTGACCAGTCACACAGATACGCAGTATTTT
13 | TRBD1 | - | TRBJ2-7 | TRBV6-6 | CASTTGVSYEQYF | TGTGCCAGCACTACAGGGGTCTCCTACGAGCAGTACTTC
15 | - | - | TRBJ2-3 | TRBV5-4 | CASSFATGRTDTQYF | TGTGCCAGCAGCTTCGCGACAGGACGCACAGATACGCAGTATTTT
12 | - | few | TRBJ2-1 | TRBV4-2 | CASSLMVGEQFF | TGTGCCAGCAGCCTTATGGTGGGTGAGCAGTTCTTC
13 | - | - | TRBJ2-4 | TRBV6-5 | CASSTGRKNIQYF | TGTGCCAGCAGTACGGGAAGGAAAAACATTCAGTACTTC
12 | - | - | TRBJ1-5 | TRBV28 | CASKDTNQPQHF | TGTGCCAGCAAAGATACCAATCAGCCCCAGCATTTT
13 | - | few | TRBJ2-7 | TRBV4-2 | CASSRRLDDEQYF | TGTGCCAGCAGCCGAAGACTAGACGACGAGCAGTACTTC
17 | TRBD2 | - | TRBJ2-1 | TRBV11-1 | CASSRSGRAYSYNEQFF | TGTGCCAGCAGTCGCAGCGGGAGGGCCTACTCCTACAATGAGCAGTTCTTC
18 | - | few | TRBJ2-1 | TRBV7-2 | CASSLVGLADSSYNEQFF | TGTGCCAGCAGCTTAGTTGGGTTAGCGGATAGCTCCTACAATGAGCAGTTCTTC
14 | - | - | TRBJ2-7 | TRBV7-7 | CASSPGLSSYEQYF | TGTGCTAGCAGCCCGGGACTTTCATCCTACGAGCAGTACTTC